The 22 T cell receptor beta chains listed next were all sequenced from one sample in a study of blood T cell repertoires in COVID-19. The method was immunoSEQ multiplex PCR; TCRdb's version includes in-frame clones alone and lacks a portion of them. The sample includes 200,000 to 300,000 clones, approximately 88% of them seen just once. Material: PBMCs or T cells enriched from blood (not recorded which). All receptors come from a woman between 40 and 55 years old with acute COVID-19.

The J gene is TRBJ2-3, the V gene TRBV5-1; 13 nucleotides match TRBD2. The V and J ends lost 4 bases and 4 bases, in that order; junction bases with no gene match: 9. Germline V gene data show CDR1 as SGHRS and CDR2 as YFSETQ. This CDR3 is 17 amino acids long. The CDR3 loop is CASSGGLAGVPPDTQYF. CDR3 coding DNA: TGCGCCAGCAGCGGAGGACTAGCGGGAGTCCCGCCAGATACGCAGTATTTT.

The CDR3 loop is CASSPTSYNSPLHF. CDR3 nucleotide sequence: TGTGCCAGCAGTCCCACGAGCTATAATTCACCCCTCCACTTT. The chain recombines TRBV28 with TRBJ1-6; D unclear. The CDR3 covers 14 residues. Germline CDR1 and CDR2: MDHEN and SYDVKM. Trimming removed 5 bases at V and 3 bases at J, with 8 bases between.

This chain uses TRBV2 with TRBJ2-7; TRBD2 might be the D (6 bases). Trimming took off 9 bases at V and 2 bases at J, with 17 bases between the two ends. Looked up from germline, CDR1 is SNHLY and CDR2 is FYNNEI. This CDR3 has 14 residues. The CDR3 DNA is TGTGCCAGTCGGAGGGAGGCAGGCCCCTACGAGCAGTACGTC. It is translated as CASRREAGPYEQYV.

The chain uses TRBV2 and TRBJ2-5; weak D call: TRBD2 (6 bases). CDR3 size: 12 residues. The V end lost 7 bases, the J end lost 4 bases, and 10 bases lay between the germline ends. Per the germline V gene, CDR1 is SNHLY and CDR2 is FYNNEI. The CDR3 protein is CASTGSGETQYF. As DNA, the CDR3 is TGTGCCAGCACCGGGAGCGGAGAGACCCAGTACTTC.

The gene calls are TRBV5-6 and TRBJ1-2; TRBD1 matches at 8 bases. CDR1 is SGHDT and CDR2 is YYEEEE in the germline V gene. The CDR3 length is 16 residues. Germline trimming cut 4 bases from V and 1 base from J; bases unmatched to any gene: 9. The CDR3 DNA sequence: TGTGCCAGCAGCCAACCCGGGACAGGCCGTAACTATGGCTACACCTTC. Protein product: CASSQPGTGRNYGYTF.

The rearrangement uses TRBV11-2 and TRBJ1-3; TRBD1 matches 7 bases. J was trimmed by 4 bases and V by 1 base; bases with no gene match: 13. The germline CDR1 and CDR2 sequences are SGHAT and FQNNGV. The CDR3 extends over 18 amino acids. The chain's CDR3 is CASSLATQGVGSGNTIYF. As DNA, the CDR3 is TGTGCCAGCAGCTTAGCCACCCAGGGGGTAGGTTCCGGAAACACCATATATTTT.

The gene calls are TRBV10-3 and TRBJ2-1; 8 positions match TRBD1. This CDR3 has 12 amino acids. Trimming at V came to 7 bases and at J to 5 bases, leaving 1 base not matched to a gene. Per the germline V gene, CDR1 is ENHRY and CDR2 is SYGVKD. The chain's CDR3 is CAITTGDNEQFF. The DNA for the CDR3 is TGTGCCATCACGACAGGGGACAATGAGCAGTTCTTC.

The chain recombines TRBV12-2 with TRBJ2-3; the D call TRBD1 from the table was never checked on the DNA. TRBV12-2 is a pseudogene. This CDR3 is built from 18 residues. This CDR3 reads CASRLTTTQGAMPDTQYF. CDR3 nucleotide sequence: TGTGCAAGTCGCTTAACCACAACACAGGGGGCAATGCCAGATACGCAGTATTTT.

This chain joins TRBV14 and TRBJ1-6, with D possibly TRBD1 on 5 matching bases. V was pared by 5 bases and J by 2 bases, with 10 bases between. Germline loops: CDR1 SGHDN, CDR2 FVKESK. The CDR3 covers 15 residues. For the CDR3, the DNA is TGTGCCAGCAGCGACAGTAGGGCCTATAATTCACCCCTCCACTTT. Translation: CASSDSRAYNSPLHF. The full variable domain, its missing parts supplied by reference TRBV14 and TRBJ1-6, is EAGVTQFPSHSVIEKGQTVTLRCDPISGHDNLYWYRRVMGKEIKFLLHFVKESKQDESGMPNNRFLAERTGGTYSTLKVQPAELEDSGVYFCASSDSRAYNSPLHFGNGTRLTVT.

This clone has only a few counts. The chain has TRBV30 and TRBJ1-1; no definite D call. V was clipped by 5 bases and J by 5 bases, with 18 bases between them. The length of the CDR3 is 14 residues. The germline gives CDR1 GTSNPN, CDR2 SVGIG (reference sequence). CDR3 sequence (DNA): TGTGCCTGGCGATACAGCGGTCGTGGGACTGAAGCTTTCTTT. Translating it yields CAWRYSGRGTEAFF. The variable domain in full, completed from reference TRBV30 and TRBJ1-1, reads SQTIHQWPATLVQPVGSPLSLECTVEGTSNPNLYWYRQAAGRGLQLLFYSVGIGQISSEVPQNLSASRPQDRQFILSSKKLLLSDSGFYLCAWRYSGRGTEAFFGQGTRLTVV.

J is TRBJ1-2 and V is TRBV7-2; no reliable D call. The V end was cut by 3 bases, the J end by 3 bases, with 8 bases between. The CDR3 runs 13 residues. The germline V gene encodes CDR1 SGHTA and CDR2 FQGNSA. The CDR3 here is CASSLTGYYGYTF. CDR3 DNA sequence: TGTGCCAGCAGCTTGACGGGTTACTATGGCTACACCTTC.

This clone was seen just once. This chain links TRBV5-6 with TRBJ2-3; TRBD1 agrees at 7 bases. CDR3 size: 13 residues. CDR1 SGHDT and CDR2 YYEEEE come from the germline V gene. V lost 5 bases, J lost 4 bases, and 4 bases stayed unmatched. CDR3 sequence: CASSYTGADTQYF. The CDR3 nucleotides read TGTGCCAGCAGTTATACAGGGGCAGATACGCAGTATTTT.

The table lists this clone with a count of one. J is TRBJ2-1 and V is TRBV19, with D perhaps TRBD1 (5 bases). Deletions cut 2 bases from V and 5 bases from J, with 13 bases between. This CDR3 spans 15 amino acids. Looked up from germline, CDR1 is LNHDA and CDR2 is SQIVND (reference sequence). CDR3 sequence: CASSITTKGNNEQFF. The CDR3 nucleotides are TGTGCCAGTAGTATAACCACTAAGGGGAACAATGAGCAGTTCTTC. The full variable domain, rest sourced from reference TRBV19 and TRBJ2-1, is DGGITQSPKYLFRKEGQNVTLSCEQNLNHDAMYWYRQDPGQGLRLIYYSQIVNDFQKGDIAEGYSVSREKKESFPLTVTSAQKNPTAFYLCASSITTKGNNEQFFGPGTRLTVL.

The V call is TRBV2, the J call TRBJ2-2; the match to TRBD2 covers 9 bases. The germline V gene encodes CDR1 SNHLY and CDR2 FYNNEI. This CDR3 region has 16 residues. V lost 7 bases and J lost 4; bases outside the gene matches: 10. The CDR3: CASIGRAGGSTGELFF. CDR3 nucleotide sequence: TGTGCCAGCATCGGGAGAGCGGGGGGATCCACCGGGGAGCTGTTTTTT.

The chain combines TRBV7-2 with TRBJ2-4; 10 bases align to TRBD2. The length of the CDR3 is 18 residues. After removal of 4 bases from V and 0 bases from J, the junction contained 9 bases not matched to a gene. Germline assignment: CDR1 SGHTA and CDR2 FQGNSA. The CDR3: CASSSGLAANLAKNIQYF. The CDR3, as DNA: TGTGCCAGCAGCTCCGGACTAGCGGCAAACCTAGCCAAAAACATTCAGTACTTC. Drawing the rest from reference TRBV7-2 and TRBJ2-4, the complete variable domain is GAGVSQSPSNKVTEKGKDVELRCDPISGHTALYWYRQSLGQGLEFLIYFQGNSAPDKSGLPSDRFSAERTGGSVSTLTIQRTQQEDSAVYLCASSSGLAANLAKNIQYFGAGTRLSVL.

Concerning this clone itself: Other DNA sequences of this sample code for an identical CDR3. The chain uses TRBV5-4 and TRBJ1-1; D unresolved. CDR1 and CDR2 (germline): SGHNT, YYREEE (reference sequence). Trimming removed 7 bases at V and 1 base at J, with 11 bases between. The CDR3 extends over 13 amino acids. CDR3 amino acids: CASSERGNTEAFF. The CDR3 DNA follows: TGTGCCAGCTCGGAACGAGGGAACACTGAAGCTTTCTTT.

The chain employs TRBV2 and TRBJ2-5, with TRBD1 identical over 8 bases. This CDR3 contains 15 residues. J was trimmed by 6 bases and V by 4 bases; bases with no gene match: 10. CDR1 and CDR2 from the germline V gene are SNHLY and FYNNEI. CDR3 sequence: CASSGERQGRKTQYF. CDR3 nucleotide sequence: TGTGCCAGCAGTGGAGAGCGACAGGGGAGGAAGACCCAGTACTTC.

This clone was picked up a small number of times. The rearrangement uses TRBV19 and TRBJ2-1, with 13 positions matching TRBD2. Germline assignment: CDR1 LNHDA and CDR2 SQIVND (reference sequence). Losses at the gene ends were 8 bases for V and 8 bases for J; bases not matched to a gene: 12. This CDR3 is built from 16 residues. CDR3 DNA: TGTGCCAGTGGCCGACTAGCGGGAGGTTCGATAGATGAGCAGTTCTTC. Protein product: CASGRLAGGSIDEQFF.

V and J are TRBV7-2 and TRBJ1-2, with 7 positions matching TRBD1. The CDR3 sequence is 14 residues long. Germline CDR1 reads SGHTA; CDR2 reads FQGNSA. Unmatched junction bases numbered 7, after V lost 5 bases and J lost 4 bases. CDR3 bases: TGTGCCAGCAGCGAGAAAGGGACAGTCTATGGCTACACCTTC. Protein: CASSEKGTVYGYTF.

The rearrangement uses TRBV20-1 and TRBJ2-3; D gene unclear. Trimming pared 5 bases from V and 3 bases from J, leaving 6 bases between. This CDR3 region has 11 residues. The germline CDR1 and CDR2 sequences are DFQATT and SNEGSKA (reference sequence). This CDR3 is CSASPTDTQYF. CDR3 nucleotides: TGCAGTGCTTCTCCGACAGATACGCAGTATTTT.

J is TRBJ2-7 and V is TRBV4-3; D is unclear. The germline CDR1 and CDR2 sequences are LGHNA and YSLEER. V lost 4 bases, J lost 5 bases, and 18 bases lay in between. This CDR3 is built from 15 residues. CDR3 bases: TGCGCCAGCAGCCCCCCTTGCACTTCCAATCACGAGCAGTACGTC. Its protein product is CASSPPCTSNHEQYV.

The chain is built from TRBV7-2 and TRBJ2-2, with D perhaps TRBD1 (5 bases). V was trimmed by 5 bases and J by 6 bases, leaving 13 bases between them. Germline CDR1 SGHTA, CDR2 FQGNSA. The CDR3 runs 14 residues. The CDR3 loop is CASSVSRVAGELFF. CDR3 nucleotides: TGTGCCAGCAGCGTCAGCAGGGTGGCCGGGGAGCTGTTTTTT. The whole variable domain, filled in from reference TRBV7-2 and TRBJ2-2, reads GAGVSQSPSNKVTEKGKDVELRCDPISGHTALYWYRQSLGQGLEFLIYFQGNSAPDKSGLPSDRFSAERTGGSVSTLTIQRTQQEDSAVYLCASSVSRVAGELFFGEGSRLTVL.